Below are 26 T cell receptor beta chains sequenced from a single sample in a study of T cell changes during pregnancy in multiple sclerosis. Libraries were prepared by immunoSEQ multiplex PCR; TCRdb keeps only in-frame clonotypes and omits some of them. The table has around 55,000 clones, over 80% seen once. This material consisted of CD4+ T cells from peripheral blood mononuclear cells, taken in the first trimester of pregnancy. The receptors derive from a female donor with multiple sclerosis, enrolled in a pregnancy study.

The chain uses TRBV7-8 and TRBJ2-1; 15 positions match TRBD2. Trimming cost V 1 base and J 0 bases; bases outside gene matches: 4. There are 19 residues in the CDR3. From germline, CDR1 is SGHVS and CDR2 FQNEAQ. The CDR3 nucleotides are TGTGCCAGCAGCTTAGGAGGACTAGCGGGGGGGAGCTCCTACAATGAGCAGTTCTTC. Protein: CASSLGGLAGGSSYNEQFF.

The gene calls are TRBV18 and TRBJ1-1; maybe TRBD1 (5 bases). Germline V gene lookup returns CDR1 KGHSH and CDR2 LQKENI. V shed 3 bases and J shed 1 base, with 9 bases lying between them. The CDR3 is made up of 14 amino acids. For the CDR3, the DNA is TGTGCCAGCTCACCCCAAACAGGGAACACTGAAGCTTTCTTT. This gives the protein CASSPQTGNTEAFF.

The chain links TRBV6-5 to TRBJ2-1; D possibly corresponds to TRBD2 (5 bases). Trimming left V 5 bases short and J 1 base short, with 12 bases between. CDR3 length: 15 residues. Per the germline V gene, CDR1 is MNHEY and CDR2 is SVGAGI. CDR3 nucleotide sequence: TGTGCCAGCAGTGGAAAGCGGACGTCCTACAATGAGCAGTTCTTC. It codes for CASSGKRTSYNEQFF.

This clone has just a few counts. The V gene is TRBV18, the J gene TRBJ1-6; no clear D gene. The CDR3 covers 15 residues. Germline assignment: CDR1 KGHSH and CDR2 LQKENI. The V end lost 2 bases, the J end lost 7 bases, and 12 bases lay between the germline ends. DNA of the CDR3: TGTGCCAGCTCACCAATGAGGGAGAACAATTCACCCCTCCACTTT. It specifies CASSPMRENNSPLHF. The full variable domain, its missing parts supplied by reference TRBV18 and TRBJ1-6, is NAGVMQNPRHLVRRRGQEARLRCSPMKGHSHVYWYRQLPEEGLKFMVYLQKENIIDESGMPKERFSAEFPKEGPSILRIQQVVRGDSAAYFCASSPMRENNSPLHFGNGTRLTVT.

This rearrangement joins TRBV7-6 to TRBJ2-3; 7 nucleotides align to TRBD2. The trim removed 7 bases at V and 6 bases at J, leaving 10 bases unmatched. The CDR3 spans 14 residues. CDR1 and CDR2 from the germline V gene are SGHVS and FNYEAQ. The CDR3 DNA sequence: TGTGCCAGCATCCCTAGCGGTGCGGTTGATACGCAGTATTTT. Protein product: CASIPSGAVDTQYF.

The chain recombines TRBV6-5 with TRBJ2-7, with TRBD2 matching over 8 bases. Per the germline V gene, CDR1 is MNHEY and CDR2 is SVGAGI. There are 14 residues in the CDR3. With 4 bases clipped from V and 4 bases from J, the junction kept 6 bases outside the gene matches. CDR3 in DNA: TGTGCCAGCAGTTCAGGGACTAGTCCATACGAGCAGTACTTC. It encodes CASSSGTSPYEQYF.

The CDR3 here is CASSSPGDLIGEQYF. CDR3 DNA: TGTGCCAGTAGCTCCCCGGGGGACCTAATCGGCGAGCAGTACTTC. V and J are TRBV19 and TRBJ2-7; weak D call: TRBD2 (6 bases). Germline V CDR1 and CDR2: LNHDA, SQIVND (reference sequence). Between the trimmed V and J ends, which lost 6 bases and 6 bases, there was a span of 21 bases. This CDR3 comprises 15 residues.

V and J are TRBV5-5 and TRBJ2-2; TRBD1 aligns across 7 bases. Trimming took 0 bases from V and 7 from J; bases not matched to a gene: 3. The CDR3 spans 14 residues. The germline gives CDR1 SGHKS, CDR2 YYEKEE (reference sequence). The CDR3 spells CASSLDRGIGELFF. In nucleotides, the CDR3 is TGTGCCAGCAGCTTGGACAGGGGTATCGGGGAGCTGTTTTTT.

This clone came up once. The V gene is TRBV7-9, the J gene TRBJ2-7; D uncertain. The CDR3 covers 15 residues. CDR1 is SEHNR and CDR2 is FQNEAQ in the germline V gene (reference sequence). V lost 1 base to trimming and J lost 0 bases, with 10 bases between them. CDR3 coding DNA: TGTGCCAGCAGCTTAGGGGCAGAGAGCTCCTACGAGCAGTACTTC. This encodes CASSLGAESSYEQYF. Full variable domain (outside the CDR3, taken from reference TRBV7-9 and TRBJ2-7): DTGVSQNPRHKITKRGQNVTFRCDPISEHNRLYWYRQTLGQGPEFLTYFQNEAQLEKSRLLSDRFSAERPKGSFSTLEIQRTEQGDSAMYLCASSLGAESSYEQYFGPGTRLTVT.

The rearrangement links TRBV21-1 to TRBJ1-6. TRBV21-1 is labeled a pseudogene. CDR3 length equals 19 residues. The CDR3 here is CASSKVWRDGSSYNSPLHF. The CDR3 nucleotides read TGTGCCAGCAGCAAAGTGTGGAGGGATGGGAGCTCCTATAATTCACCCCTCCACTTT.

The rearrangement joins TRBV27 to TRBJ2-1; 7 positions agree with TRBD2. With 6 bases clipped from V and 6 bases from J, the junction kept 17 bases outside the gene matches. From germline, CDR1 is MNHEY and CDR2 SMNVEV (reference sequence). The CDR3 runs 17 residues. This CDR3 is CASSQTYAGVGSNEQFF. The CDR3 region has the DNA TGTGCCAGCAGCCAAACCTATGCGGGGGTCGGTAGCAATGAGCAGTTCTTC.

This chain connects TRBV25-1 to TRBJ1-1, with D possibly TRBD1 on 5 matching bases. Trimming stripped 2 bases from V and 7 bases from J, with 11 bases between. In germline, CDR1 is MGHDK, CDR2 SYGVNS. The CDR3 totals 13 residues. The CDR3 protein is CASSEQGVFEAFF. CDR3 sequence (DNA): TGTGCCAGCAGTGAACAGGGCGTGTTTGAAGCTTTCTTT.

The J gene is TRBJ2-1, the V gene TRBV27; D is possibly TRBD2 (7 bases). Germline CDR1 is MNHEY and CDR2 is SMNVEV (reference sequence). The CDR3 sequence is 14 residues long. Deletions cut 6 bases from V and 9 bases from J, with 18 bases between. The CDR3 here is CASSNEGGWGEQFF. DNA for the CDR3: TGTGCCAGCAGCAATGAGGGGGGGTGGGGTGAGCAGTTCTTC.

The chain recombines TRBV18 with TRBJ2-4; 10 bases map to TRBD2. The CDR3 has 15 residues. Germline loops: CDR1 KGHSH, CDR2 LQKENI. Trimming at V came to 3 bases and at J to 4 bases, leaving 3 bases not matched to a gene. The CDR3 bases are TGTGCCAGCTCACCTCCAGCGGGGGGGAAAAACATTCAGTACTTC. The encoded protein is CASSPPAGGKNIQYF.

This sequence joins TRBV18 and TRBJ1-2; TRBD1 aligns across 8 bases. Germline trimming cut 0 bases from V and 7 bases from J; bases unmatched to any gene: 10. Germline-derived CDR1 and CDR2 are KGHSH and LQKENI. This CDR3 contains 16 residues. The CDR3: CASSPPGRGPLVGYTF. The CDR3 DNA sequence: TGTGCCAGCTCACCACCGGGCAGGGGGCCCCTTGTTGGCTACACCTTC.

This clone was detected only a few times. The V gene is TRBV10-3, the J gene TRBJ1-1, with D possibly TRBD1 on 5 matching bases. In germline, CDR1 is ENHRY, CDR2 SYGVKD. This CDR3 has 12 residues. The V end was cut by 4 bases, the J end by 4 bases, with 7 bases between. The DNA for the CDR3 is TGTGCCATCAGTGCGACAGCCACTGAAGCTTTCTTT. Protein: CAISATATEAFF.

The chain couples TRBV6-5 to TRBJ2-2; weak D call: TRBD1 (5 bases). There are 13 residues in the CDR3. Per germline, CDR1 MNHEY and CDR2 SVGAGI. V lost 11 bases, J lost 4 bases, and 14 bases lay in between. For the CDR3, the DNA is TGTGCCTCTCACACAGGTTTCACCGGGGAGCTGTTTTTT. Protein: CASHTGFTGELFF.

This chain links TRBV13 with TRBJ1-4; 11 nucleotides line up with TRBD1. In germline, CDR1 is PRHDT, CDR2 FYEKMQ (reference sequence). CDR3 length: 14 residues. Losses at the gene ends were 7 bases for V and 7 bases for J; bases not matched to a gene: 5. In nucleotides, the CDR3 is TGTGCCAGCACCAGGGACAGGGGGAGTGAAAAACTGTTTTTT. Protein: CASTRDRGSEKLFF.

CDR3 sequence: CASSLDPLGGPPYNEQFF. The CDR3 coding sequence is TGTGCCAGCAGCTTAGATCCCCTGGGGGGGCCCCCCTACAATGAGCAGTTCTTC. V and J are TRBV7-2 and TRBJ2-1, with a possible D match to TRBD2 (7 bases). Germline CDR1 reads SGHTA; CDR2 reads FQGNSA. The CDR3 length is 18 residues. Trimming left V 1 base short and J 2 bases short, with 18 bases between.

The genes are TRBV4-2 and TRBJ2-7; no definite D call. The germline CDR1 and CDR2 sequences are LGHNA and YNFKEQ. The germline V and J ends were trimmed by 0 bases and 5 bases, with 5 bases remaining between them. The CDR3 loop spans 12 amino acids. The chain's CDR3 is CASSQDRDEQYF. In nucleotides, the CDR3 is TGTGCCAGCAGCCAAGATCGCGACGAGCAGTACTTC.

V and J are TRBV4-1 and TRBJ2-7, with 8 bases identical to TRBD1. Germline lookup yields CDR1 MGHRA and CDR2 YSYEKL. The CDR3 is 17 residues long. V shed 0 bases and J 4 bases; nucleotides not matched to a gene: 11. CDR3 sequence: CASSQDLWGTGSYEQYF. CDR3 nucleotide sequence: TGCGCCAGCAGCCAAGATCTATGGGGGACAGGTTCGTACGAGCAGTACTTC.

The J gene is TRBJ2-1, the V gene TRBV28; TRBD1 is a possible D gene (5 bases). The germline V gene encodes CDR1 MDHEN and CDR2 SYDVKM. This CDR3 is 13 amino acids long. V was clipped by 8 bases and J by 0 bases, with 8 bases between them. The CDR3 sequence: CASRQNSYNEQFF. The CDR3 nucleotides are TGTGCCAGCCGACAGAACTCCTACAATGAGCAGTTCTTC.

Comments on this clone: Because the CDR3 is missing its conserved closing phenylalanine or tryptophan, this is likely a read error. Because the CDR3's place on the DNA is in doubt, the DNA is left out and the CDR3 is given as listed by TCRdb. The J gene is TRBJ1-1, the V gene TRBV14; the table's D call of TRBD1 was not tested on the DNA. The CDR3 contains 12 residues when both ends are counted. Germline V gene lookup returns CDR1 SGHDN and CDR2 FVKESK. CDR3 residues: CASSRRQGVVNL.

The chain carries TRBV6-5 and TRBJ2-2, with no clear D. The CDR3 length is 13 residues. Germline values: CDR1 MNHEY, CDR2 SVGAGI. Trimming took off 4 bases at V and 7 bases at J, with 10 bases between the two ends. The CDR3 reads CASSLATGGELFF. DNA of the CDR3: TGTGCCAGCAGTTTGGCAACGGGCGGGGAGCTGTTTTTT.

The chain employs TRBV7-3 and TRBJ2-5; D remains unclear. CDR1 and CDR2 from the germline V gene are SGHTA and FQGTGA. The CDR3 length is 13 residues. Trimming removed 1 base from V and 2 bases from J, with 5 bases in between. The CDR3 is CASSLRQQETQYF. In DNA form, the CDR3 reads TGTGCCAGCAGCTTAAGGCAGCAAGAGACCCAGTACTTC.

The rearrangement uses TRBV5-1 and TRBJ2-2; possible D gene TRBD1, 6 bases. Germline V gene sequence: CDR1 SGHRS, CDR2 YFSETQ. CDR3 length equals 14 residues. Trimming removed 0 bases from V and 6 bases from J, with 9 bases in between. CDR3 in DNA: TGCGCCAGCAGCTTGGACCCAGGGGCCGGGGAGCTGTTTTTT. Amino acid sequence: CASSLDPGAGELFF.